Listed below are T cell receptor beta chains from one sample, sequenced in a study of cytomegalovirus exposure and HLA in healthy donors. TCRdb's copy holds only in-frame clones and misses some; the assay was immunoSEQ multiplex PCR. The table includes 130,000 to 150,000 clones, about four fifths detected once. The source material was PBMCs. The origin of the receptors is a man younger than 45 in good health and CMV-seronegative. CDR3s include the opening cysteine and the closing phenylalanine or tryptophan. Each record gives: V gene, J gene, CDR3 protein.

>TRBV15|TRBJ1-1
CATSRGRVEHTEAFF
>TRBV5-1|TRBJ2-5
CASSLRTSGGVTQYF
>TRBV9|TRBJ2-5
CASSPHGETQYF
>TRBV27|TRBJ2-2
CVTRDTNTGELFF
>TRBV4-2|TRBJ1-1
CASSQRPTANTEAFF
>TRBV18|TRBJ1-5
CASSPPWQGPNQPQHF
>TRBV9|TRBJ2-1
CASSVVAGGYNEQFF
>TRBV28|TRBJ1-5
CASRWGTANQPQHF
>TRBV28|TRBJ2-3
CASSTSTSTDTQYF
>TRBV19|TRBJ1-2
CASSIGRATNYGYTF
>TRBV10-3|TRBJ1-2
CAIGRDRGSYGYTF
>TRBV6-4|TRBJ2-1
CASSEGSWQGSEQFF
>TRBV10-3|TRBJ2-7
CATSLAGESGHEQYF
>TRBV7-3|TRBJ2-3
CASSLMRDTDTQYF
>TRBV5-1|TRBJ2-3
CASSLTSGTDTQYF
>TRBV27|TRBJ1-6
CASSLGRGRGFSYNSPLHF
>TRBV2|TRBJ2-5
CASVRDPGLAGETQYF
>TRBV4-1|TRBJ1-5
CASSQVGGSNQPQHF
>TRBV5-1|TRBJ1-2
CASSWTGGPGYGYTF
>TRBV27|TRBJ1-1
CAIKDTLRGTEAFF
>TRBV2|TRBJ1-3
CASSEHFSGNTIYF
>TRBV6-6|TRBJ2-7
CASSDYQDRGVYEQYF
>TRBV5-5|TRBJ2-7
CASSPDRNSYEQYF
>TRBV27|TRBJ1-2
CASSYAGGGRGYTF
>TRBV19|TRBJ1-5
CASTKGNSNQPQHF
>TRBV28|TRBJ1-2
CASSLDRGLGYTF
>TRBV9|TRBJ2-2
CASSPSGVAGVELFF
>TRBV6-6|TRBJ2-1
CASQLSQGQKFF
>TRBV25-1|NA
CASNPGQFNPGEQYF
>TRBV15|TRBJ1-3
CATSRAGAGNTIYF
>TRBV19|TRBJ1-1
CASSPGTGNTEAFF
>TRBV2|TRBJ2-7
CASMGGEYEQYF
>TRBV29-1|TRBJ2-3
CSVEGLAGGPLSTDTQYF
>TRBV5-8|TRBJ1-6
CASSLGPSYNSPLHF
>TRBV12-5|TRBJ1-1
CAGRRANTEAFF
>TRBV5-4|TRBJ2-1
CASRGSGTPPHEQFF
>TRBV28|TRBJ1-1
CASSWGPGGVRTEAFF
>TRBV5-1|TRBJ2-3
CASSLAGTTRTDTQYF
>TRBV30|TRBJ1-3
CAFTKDRANGNTIYF
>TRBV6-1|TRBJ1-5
CASRDRDRSNQPQHF
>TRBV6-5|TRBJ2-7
CASSYSAGPEYEQYF
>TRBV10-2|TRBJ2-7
CASSEQVSYEQYF
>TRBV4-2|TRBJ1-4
CASRIQGRDEKLFF
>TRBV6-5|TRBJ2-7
CASRGGGLPNPEQYF
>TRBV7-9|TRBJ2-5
CASSLAEGSGRETQYF
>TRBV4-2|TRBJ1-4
CASSQTGQKFF
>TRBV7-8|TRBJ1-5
CASSALGTTSNQPQHF
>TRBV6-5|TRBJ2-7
CASSYSLEGPPDEQYF
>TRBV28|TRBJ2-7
CASSLEAGGPNEQYF
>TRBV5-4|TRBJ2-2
CASKGTNTGELFF
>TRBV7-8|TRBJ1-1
CASSQPGWVEAFF
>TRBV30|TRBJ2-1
CAWSGGGLRSYNEQFF
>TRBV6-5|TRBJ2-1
CASSQGGSSYNEQFF
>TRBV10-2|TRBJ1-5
CATHGGAGQPQHF
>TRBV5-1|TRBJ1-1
CASRMGHLNTEAFF
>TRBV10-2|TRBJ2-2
CATSLQGTGELFF
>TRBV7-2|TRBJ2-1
CASSFRQGTYNEQFF
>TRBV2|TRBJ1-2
CASRGREGNYGYTF
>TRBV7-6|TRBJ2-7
CASSWGQQYSYEQYF